This TCR beta chain was retrieved from a study of blood T cell repertoires in COVID-19. Study overall: Sources were T cells, B-cell-depleted T cells, or PBMCs; the material itself was cDNA or gDNA.

Original methodology: Reference gene primer amplification gave estimated nucleated cell counts. The protocol was immunoSEQ multiplex PCR, while the TCRdb copy is restricted to in-frame clones and leaves out a portion. V, J and clone size reflect that table, while D and trimming were determined from the DNA. Among 200,000 to 250,000 clones listed, roughly 90% were seen once. V lost 4 bases and J 4 bases, leaving 13 bases between the germline ends. Germline V gives CDR1 SEHNR, CDR2 FQNEAQ (reference sequence). The CDR3 is 14 residues long. Enrollees, roughly 18 to 90 years old, lived in 20 to 25 US areas.

The V call is TRBV7-9, the J call TRBJ1-2; maybe TRBD1 (6 bases). The source of this sequence is a woman aged 40 to 55 with acute COVID-19. The sample comprised PBMCs or T cells enriched from blood (not recorded which). In nucleotides, the CDR3 is TGTGCCAGCAGCTCCAACAGGGATTTCTATGGCTACACCTTC. Translation: CASSSNRDFYGYTF.